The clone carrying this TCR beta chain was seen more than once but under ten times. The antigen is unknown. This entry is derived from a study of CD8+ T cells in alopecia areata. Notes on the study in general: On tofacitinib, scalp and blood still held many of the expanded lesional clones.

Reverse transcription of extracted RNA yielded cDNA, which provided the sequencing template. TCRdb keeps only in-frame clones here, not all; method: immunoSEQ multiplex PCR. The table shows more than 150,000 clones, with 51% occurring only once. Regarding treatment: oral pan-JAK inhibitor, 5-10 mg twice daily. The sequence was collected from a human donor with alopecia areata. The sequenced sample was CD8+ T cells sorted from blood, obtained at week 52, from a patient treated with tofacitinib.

The CDR3 bases are TGTGCCAGCAGTTACGCGACCGGGACACAAGAGACCCAGTACTTC. Encoded protein: CASSYATGTQETQYF. The chain has TRBV6-5 and TRBJ2-5, with D possibly being TRBD1 (6 bases). Trimming removed 2 bases at V and 2 bases at J, with 12 bases between. The CDR3 covers 15 residues. Germline V gene sequence: CDR1 MNHEY, CDR2 SVGAGI.